This entry concerns a single TCR beta chain. The antigen it recognizes is unknown. No base-level quality is on record; no much larger clone is a single base apart. These data come from a study of T-cell reconstitution after alpha-beta-depleted transplantation in children (dated by TCRdb to the mid-2010s). Turning to the overall study: Using TCR repertoire profiling, the study followed T-cell immune reconstitution in a quantitative way in children after TCRalphabeta/CD19-depleted allogeneic hematopoietic cell transplantation.

Based on the germline V gene, the CDR1 and CDR2 sequences are SGHRS and YFSETQ. V is reduced by 0 bases and J by 1 base, leaving a spacing of 5 bases between them. The CDR3 sequence holds 14 residues, the cysteine and phenylalanine included. The retained sequence is limited to the CDR3, 42 bases, with the frame set at the first base. In the paper's terms, the treatment or condition label means: allogeneic hematopoietic cell transplantation with graft depleted of TCRalphabeta T cells and CD19 B cells. TCRalphabeta/CD19-depleted allogeneic hematopoietic cell grafts were given to the transplant recipients, all of whom were children. General study outcomes and caveats: The frequencies of hyperexpanded clones fell over the following months, and after one year, T-cell counts and TCRbeta diversity were mostly attributed to newly produced T cells. The high TCRbeta diversity at day 60 in some patients was ascribed to recipient T cells and intrathymic progenitors that had survived conditioning. Apparently early alphabetaT-cell count recovery about two months after transplant reportedly relied on only several hundred rapidly expanded clones derived from non-depleted graft cells.

The library was made by PCR. Sequencing relied on an Illumina HiSeq 2500. TCR library preparation used molecular barcoding, with unique molecular identifiers applied to normalize quantification of the TCRbeta repertoire. TCRdb reprocessing: public reads trimmed at Q25 with fastp, clones called with MiXCR, in-frame beta chains kept. Under each unique CDR3 protein, matching rows form one entry showing the most common genes and DNA. The sample profile shows 800,000 to 1,000,000 distinct CDR3 sequences; about 29% of them were found once. Of the sample, about 28% is held by the ten largest clones. Sequences were derived from PBMCs, mostly from graft donor cells, sampled 360 days after TCRalphabeta/CD19-depleted stem cell transplant. In this chain, TRBV5-1 is recombined with TRBJ2-4; there is no confident call for the D gene. This TCR was sampled from a boy under two years old who had a stem cell transplant for SCID, so the T cells may come from the graft donor. The CDR3 protein: CASSLVSAKNIQYF. The DNA reads TGCGCCAGCAGCTTGGTGTCGGCCAAAAACATTCAGTACTTC. The entire variable domain, with the stretches around the CDR3 drawn from the reference TRBV5-1 and TRBJ2-4 proteins, is KAGVTQTPRYLIKTRGQQVTLSCSPISGHRSVSWYQQTPGQGLQFLFEYFSETQRNKGNFPGRFSGRQFSNSRSEMNVSTLELGDSALYLCASSLVSAKNIQYFGAGTRLSVL.